This TCR beta chain came from a study of blood T cell repertoires in COVID-19. Study-level information: Samples taken during acute and convalescent COVID-19 were collected in the United States, Italy and Spain.

The protocol was immunoSEQ multiplex PCR, while the TCRdb copy is restricted to in-frame clones and leaves out a portion. There are 40,000 to 55,000 clones in the sample; roughly 82% occur only once, and roughly 14% lies in the top ten. The CDR3 consists of 14 residues. Sequencing was done on a sample of peripheral blood. The TCR sequence derives from a human donor in a cohort sampled during active COVID-19. The chain is built from TRBV21-1 and TRBJ2-7; the D call in the table, TRBD1, was not verified against the DNA. TRBV21-1 is tagged as a pseudogene. The CDR3 protein is CASSKDHRGCEQYF. The CDR3, as DNA: TGTGCCAGCAGCAAAGATCACAGGGGGTGCGAGCAGTACTTC.